This TCR beta chain was observed in a study of shared clonotypes between healthy human individuals. Overall study findings and caveats: Enrolling few donors narrowed the genetic and exposure-history diversity that was represented.

This clone has just one count. As yet, its antigen is unknown. Germline V gene lookup returns CDR1 SGDLS and CDR2 YYNGEE. This CDR3 contains 15 residues. With 2 bases clipped from V and 7 bases from J, the junction kept 5 bases outside the gene matches. Sequencing was performed with immunoSEQ multiplex PCR; in TCRdb, only in-frame clones are kept and a portion is missing. This table holds 1,500,000 or so clones, around 95% found once. The study drew its donors from healthy HIV-negative adults without recent acute infections or vaccinations. CD4+ cell separation produced CD45RA+ naive and CD45RA-negative memory subsets.

The source of this sequence is a man younger than 45 in good health. Sequenced material: naive CD4+ T cells sorted from blood. Subset described: CD45RA+ positively selected. V and J are TRBV9 and TRBJ2-1; 11 bases align to TRBD2. CDR3 protein: CASSVTSGRLNEQFF. The CDR3 nucleotides read TGTGCCAGCAGCGTTACTAGCGGGAGATTGAATGAGCAGTTCTTC.